Reported below is one TCR beta chain. This record comes from a study of blood T cell repertoires in COVID-19. Turning to the study itself: COVID-19 samples from acute and convalescent phases originated in the United States, Italy and Spain. Sources were T cells, B-cell-depleted T cells, or PBMCs; the material itself was cDNA or gDNA.

Only in-frame clones appear in the TCRdb table, and some are missing; sequencing was by immunoSEQ multiplex PCR. The sample contains about 330,000 clones, about 92% of which appear only once. Participant age was roughly 18 to 90 years, and participants resided in about two dozen US areas. Donors in Cohort 3 counted as recovered after two negative PCRs, clearance, or symptom resolution. Germline CDR1 is ENHRY and CDR2 is SYGVKD. V lost 2 bases and J lost 8, with 12 bases in between. The CDR3 length is 13 residues. Sequenced material: PBMCs or T cells enriched from blood (not recorded which). The chain employs TRBV10-3 and TRBJ1-2; D might be TRBD1 (5 bases). The source is a woman in her thirties who had recovered from COVID-19. CDR3 sequence: CAISEGQGGGYTF. The DNA for the CDR3 is TGTGCCATCAGTGAGGGGCAGGGTGGCGGCTACACCTTC.